Following are 13 T cell receptor beta chains from one sample sequenced in a study of blood T cell repertoires in COVID-19. Data came from immunoSEQ multiplex PCR; TCRdb stores just in-frame clones and leaves some out. The data hold 210,000 or so clones, with 84% observed a single time. Material for sequencing was peripheral blood. The receptors come from a woman aged 45 to 65 with active or convalescent COVID-19.

The chain carries TRBV2 and TRBJ1-5, with TRBD1 as a possible D gene (5 bases). V was shortened by 4 bases and J by 9 bases, with 13 bases between the two germline ends. The CDR3 loop spans 13 amino acids. Germline assignment: CDR1 SNHLY and CDR2 FYNNEI. As DNA, the CDR3 is TGTGCCAGCAGTGGGCGGGGGTCGGCGCCCCAGCATTTT. Translation gives CASSGRGSAPQHF.

The chain uses TRBV29-1 and TRBJ1-1; 7 bases are a match to TRBD1. This CDR3 has 12 residues. Germline CDR1 is SQVTM and CDR2 is ANQGSEA. With 8 bases clipped from V and 3 bases from J, the junction kept 6 bases outside the gene matches. CDR3 sequence reads: CSHRGWDTEAFF. The CDR3 DNA follows: TGCAGCCACAGGGGCTGGGACACTGAAGCTTTCTTT.

This chain joins TRBV7-2 and TRBJ1-5; possible D gene TRBD1, 5 bases. The CDR3 is 17 amino acids. V was pared by 4 bases and J by 3 bases, with 19 bases between. CDR1 SGHTA and CDR2 FQGNSA come from the germline V gene. CDR3 amino acids: CASSSPRRGSFNQPQHF. The CDR3 DNA reads TGTGCCAGCAGCTCCCCCCGGCGGGGCTCATTCAATCAGCCCCAGCATTTT.

The chain combines TRBV11-2 with TRBJ2-5, with D possibly TRBD2 on 5 matching bases. Trimming pared 1 base from V and 0 bases from J, leaving 9 bases between. This CDR3 is built from 15 residues. Germline V CDR1 and CDR2: SGHAT, FQNNGV. CDR3: CASSLGGGHQETQYF. CDR3 sequence (DNA): TGTGCCAGCAGCTTAGGTGGCGGGCACCAAGAGACCCAGTACTTC.

This sequence joins TRBV3-1 (or the pseudogene TRBV3-2) and TRBJ2-2; D is possibly TRBD2 (6 bases). The CDR3 extends over 16 amino acids. The germline gives CDR1 LGHDT, CDR2 YNNKEL (reference sequence). The V end lost 1 base, the J end lost 1 base, and 10 bases lay between the germline ends. The CDR3 sequence: CASSQVRGGNTGELFF. CDR3 bases: TGTGCCAGCAGCCAAGTTAGGGGAGGGAACACCGGGGAGCTGTTTTTT.

The chain couples TRBV6-4 to TRBJ2-2; D unresolved. This CDR3 contains 12 residues. Germline V CDR1 and CDR2: MRHNA, SNTAGT. V shed 2 bases and J shed 7 bases, with 5 bases lying between them. In DNA form, the CDR3 reads TGTGCCAGCAGTGACCAAATCGGGGAGCTGTTTTTT. Its translation: CASSDQIGELFF.

The genes are TRBV4-1 and TRBJ1-2; D is uncertain. The V gene lost 1 base and the J gene lost 8 bases, with 17 bases spanning the gap. The germline CDR1 and CDR2 sequences are MGHRA and YSYEKL. This CDR3 has 15 amino acids. The CDR3, as DNA: TGCGCCAGCAGCCAAGGTGTGGGAGTGGTGATAGGCTACACCTTC. Amino acid sequence: CASSQGVGVVIGYTF.

The chain recombines TRBV21-1 with TRBJ1-2; no check of the table's D call, TRBD1, against the DNA was made. TRBV21-1 is designated a pseudogene. This CDR3 is 15 amino acids long. The CDR3: CASSKGRQGGYGYTF. In DNA, the CDR3 is TGTGCCAGCAGCAAAGGCAGACAGGGTGGGTATGGCTACACCTTC.

V gene TRBV28 combines with J gene TRBJ1-3; TRBD1 is a possible D gene (5 bases). This CDR3 has 15 amino acids. Germline V gene data show CDR1 as MDHEN and CDR2 as SYDVKM. The germline V and J ends were trimmed by 5 bases and 8 bases, with 19 bases remaining between them. CDR3 sequence: CASSPPGLTGDTIYF. The CDR3 DNA reads TGTGCCAGCAGTCCCCCGGGACTGACGGGTGACACCATATATTTT.

The chain recombines TRBV14 with TRBJ1-4; possible D gene TRBD1, 5 bases. V was pared by 4 bases and J by 11 bases, with 8 bases between. CDR1 is SGHDN and CDR2 is FVKESK in the germline V gene. The CDR3 is 11 amino acids. The CDR3 nucleotides are TGTGCCAGCAGCCTCGGGGGGAAACTGTTTTTT. It encodes CASSLGGKLFF.

The V and J genes are TRBV20-1 and TRBJ1-2, with TRBD1 as a possible D gene (5 bases). Deletions cut 3 bases from V and 12 bases from J, with 11 bases between. Germline assignment: CDR1 DFQATT and CDR2 SNEGSKA (reference sequence). CDR3 size: 10 residues. The CDR3 DNA sequence: TGCAGTGCTAGCTGGGCAGGGCACACCTTC. Its translation: CSASWAGHTF.

This clone has only one observation. The chain carries TRBV5-1 and TRBJ2-1; D is perhaps TRBD1 (5 bases). The ends were cut back, 1 base at V and 7 bases at J, with 12 bases in the middle. In germline, CDR1 is SGHRS, CDR2 YFSETQ. The CDR3 contains 14 residues. The CDR3 sequence: CASSLIQGSNEQFF. CDR3 nucleotide sequence: TGCGCCAGCAGCTTGATCCAGGGAAGTAATGAGCAGTTCTTC.

V and J are TRBV13 and TRBJ1-5; D is perhaps TRBD1 (6 bases). The CDR3 is 15 amino acids. Deletions cut 0 bases from V and 7 bases from J, with 13 bases between. Germline loops: CDR1 PRHDT, CDR2 FYEKMQ (reference sequence). The CDR3 is CASSLGGRGGQPQHF. Written as DNA, the CDR3 is TGTGCCAGCAGCTTAGGAGGCAGGGGTGGCCAGCCCCAGCATTTT.